The rows below give T cell receptor beta chains drawn from one sample of a study of patients and donors after allogeneic stem cell transplantation. TCRdb redid the calling of the RT-PCR reads with MiXCR, one entry per CDR3 protein. The table shows about 160,000 distinct CDR3 sequences, with over 35% occurring only once. Sequencing was carried out using blood, either unsorted or a sorted T cell fraction (not recorded which). These receptors were taken from a human donor who was either an allogeneic HSCT recipient or a stem cell or donor lymphocyte infusion donor (not recorded which). It is not recorded whose cells these are; they may come from a transplant donor. Each CDR3 is given with its conserved first and last residue. D genes are given only for firm matches. Not all rows give a size; the values are once, few, many and, for expanded clones, a class.

TRBJ2-3 TRBD2 TRBV6-5 few CASSGRGTAGGPTDTQYF TGTGCCAGCAGTGGACGTGGAACAGCGGGGGGGCCCACAGATACGCAGTATTTT
TRBJ1-6 NA TRBV6-5 NA CASSYGGDGFNSPLHF TGTGCCAGCAGTTACGGGGGGGACGGTTTTAATTCACCCCTCCACTTT
TRBJ1-2 NA TRBV6-6 few CASSPGVNF TGTGCCAGCAGCCCAGGGGTCAACTTC
TRBJ1-5 NA TRBV7-2 few CASSLRSGFQPQHF TGTGCCAGCAGCTTAAGGTCCGGGTTTCAGCCCCAGCATTTT
TRBJ2-1 TRBD1 TRBV6-6 few CASSQDRTYNEQFF TGTGCCAGCAGTCAGGACAGGACCTACAATGAGCAGTTCTTC
TRBJ1-4 NA TRBV13 few CASKAGRPNEKLFF TGTGCCAGCAAAGCGGGCAGGCCTAATGAAAAACTGTTTTTT
TRBJ2-7 NA TRBV29-1 NA CSGLEWNEQYF TGCAGCGGCCTTGAATGGAATGAGCAGTACTTC
TRBJ2-1 TRBD2 TRBV7-3 NA CASSSLAGAYNEQFF TGTGCCAGCAGCTCGCTAGCGGGGGCCTACAATGAGCAGTTCTTC
TRBJ1-1 NA TRBV7-3 few CASSLTTGNTEAFF TGTGCCAGCAGCTTAACGACAGGCAACACTGAAGCTTTCTTT
TRBJ1-1 NA TRBV5-1 NA CASSLVGGETEAFF TGCGCCAGCAGCTTGGTCGGTGGGGAAACTGAAGCTTTCTTT
TRBJ2-1 TRBD2 TRBV24-1 NA CATSDLLAGGGEQFF TGTGCCACCAGTGATTTGCTAGCGGGGGGCGGTGAGCAGTTCTTC
TRBJ1-1 NA TRBV12-3/TRBV12-4 few CASSWENTEAFF TGTGCCAGCAGTTGGGAGAACACTGAAGCTTTCTTT
TRBJ2-3 TRBD1 TRBV10-3 NA CATKDRALSTDTQYF TGTGCCACGAAGGACAGGGCCCTTAGCACAGATACGCAGTATTTT
TRBJ2-1 TRBD2 TRBV5-1 NA CASSFWTSSSSYNEQFF TGCGCCAGCAGCTTCTGGACTAGCTCGAGCTCCTACAATGAGCAGTTCTTC
TRBJ2-1 TRBD2 TRBV12-3/TRBV12-4 NA CASSFVGGAYNEQFF TGTGCCAGCAGTTTCGTGGGGGGGGCCTACAATGAGCAGTTCTTC
TRBJ2-1 NA TRBV6-5 NA CASSYTSAVNEQFF TGTGCCAGCAGTTATACCTCGGCGGTCAATGAGCAGTTCTTC
TRBJ1-1 TRBD1 TRBV9 NA CASSVGDRVAYTEAFF TGTGCCAGCAGCGTAGGGGACAGGGTAGCTTACACTGAAGCTTTCTTT
TRBJ1-1 NA TRBV6-5 NA CASSYSRWGKVNTEAFF TGTGCCAGCAGTTACTCGAGATGGGGGAAGGTGAACACTGAAGCTTTCTTT
TRBJ1-2 NA TRBV7-2 NA CASSLAYGYGYTF TGTGCCAGCAGCTTAGCGTATGGCTATGGCTACACCTTC
TRBJ1-1 TRBD1 TRBV20-1 many CSAREGTVNTEAFF TGCAGTGCTAGGGAAGGGACAGTGAACACTGAAGCTTTCTTT
TRBJ1-4 NA TRBV4-2 few CASSQDREEKLFF TGTGCCAGCAGCCAAGATAGAGAGGAAAAACTGTTTTTT
TRBJ2-1 NA TRBV28 few CASSRRDSSYNEQFF TGTGCCAGCAGCCGCAGGGATTCCTCCTACAATGAGCAGTTCTTC
TRBJ2-5 NA TRBV9 NA CASSVLTGFQETQYF TGTGCCAGCAGCGTTTTAACGGGATTCCAAGAGACCCAGTACTTC
TRBJ1-5 NA TRBV20-1 NA CSAKGGGQPQHF TGCAGTGCTAAGGGGGGAGGTCAGCCCCAGCATTTT
TRBJ1-4 NA TRBV27 NA CASSLWGPATNEKLFF TGTGCCAGCAGTTTATGGGGACCCGCAACTAATGAAAAACTGTTTTTT
TRBJ1-2 NA TRBV7-2 NA CASKRREANYGYTF TGTGCCAGCAAGCGTAGGGAAGCTAACTATGGCTACACCTTC
TRBJ1-1 NA TRBV4-3 few CASSQQDWNTEAFF TGCGCCAGCAGCCAACAGGACTGGAACACTGAAGCTTTCTTT
TRBJ2-1 TRBD2 TRBV11-2 NA CASSLGRLADYNEQFF TGTGCCAGCAGCTTAGGTCGGCTAGCGGACTACAATGAGCAGTTCTTC
TRBJ1-2 NA TRBV27 NA CASSTGSDGYTF TGTGCCAGCAGTACAGGTTCTGATGGCTACACCTTC
TRBJ1-3 NA TRBV28 few CASTERNTIYF TGTGCCAGCACGGAGAGAAACACCATATATTTT
TRBJ1-1 TRBD1 TRBV7-9 NA CASSGRTGPNTEAFF TGTGCCAGCAGCGGAAGGACAGGACCAAACACTGAAGCTTTCTTT